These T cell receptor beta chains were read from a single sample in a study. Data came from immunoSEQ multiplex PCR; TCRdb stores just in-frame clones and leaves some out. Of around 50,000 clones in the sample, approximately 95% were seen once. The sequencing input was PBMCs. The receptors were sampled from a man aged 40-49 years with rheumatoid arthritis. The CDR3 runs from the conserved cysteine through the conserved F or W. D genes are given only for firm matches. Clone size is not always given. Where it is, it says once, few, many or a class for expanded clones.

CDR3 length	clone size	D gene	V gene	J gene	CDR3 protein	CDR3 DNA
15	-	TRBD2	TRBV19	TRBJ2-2	CASNSGGGGTGELFF	TGTGCCAGTAACTCCGGGGGGGGAGGCACCGGGGAGCTGTTTTTT
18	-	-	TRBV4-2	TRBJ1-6	CASSQDPKGPAKNSPLHF	TGTGCCAGCAGCCAAGATCCGAAGGGCCCTGCGAAAAATTCACCCCTCCACTTT
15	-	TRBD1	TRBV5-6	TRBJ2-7	CASSFLGTGAHEQYF	TGTGCCAGCAGCTTCCTCGGGACAGGGGCCCACGAGCAGTACTTC
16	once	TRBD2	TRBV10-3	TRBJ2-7	CAISESSIAGAFEQYF	TGTGCCATCAGTGAGTCTAGTATAGCGGGGGCCTTCGAGCAGTACTTC
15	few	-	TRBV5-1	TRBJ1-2	CASSLGTGLDYGYTF	TGCGCCAGCAGCCTGGGAACAGGGTTGGACTATGGCTACACCTTC
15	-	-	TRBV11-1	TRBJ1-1	CASSLPVTRRTEAFF	TGTGCCAGCAGCCTACCAGTCACGCGAAGGACTGAAGCTTTCTTT
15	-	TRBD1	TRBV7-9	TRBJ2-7	CASSALDRGIREQYF	TGTGCCAGCAGCGCGCTCGACAGGGGAATTCGCGAGCAGTACTTC
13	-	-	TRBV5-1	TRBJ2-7	CASSQSGSAEQYF	TGCGCCAGCAGCCAATCAGGGTCTGCCGAGCAGTACTTC
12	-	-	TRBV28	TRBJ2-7	CASSLPRGEQYF	TGTGCCAGCAGTTTACCACGGGGAGAGCAGTACTTC
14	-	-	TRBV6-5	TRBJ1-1	CASIGDTGFSEAFF	TGTGCCAGCATCGGAGACACAGGGTTTTCTGAAGCTTTCTTT
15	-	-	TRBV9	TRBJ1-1	CASSVGGFGQSQAFF	TGTGCCAGCAGCGTAGGGGGGTTTGGACAGTCACAAGCTTTCTTT
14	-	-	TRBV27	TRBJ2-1	CASSFSQLHNEQFF	TGTGCCAGCAGTTTTTCCCAGCTTCACAATGAGCAGTTCTTC
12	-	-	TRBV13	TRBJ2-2	CASSLGPGELFF	TGTGCCAGCAGCTTGGGACCCGGGGAGCTGTTTTTT
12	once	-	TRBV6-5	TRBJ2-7	CASSQRVYEQYF	TGTGCCAGCAGTCAGAGAGTTTACGAGCAGTACTTC
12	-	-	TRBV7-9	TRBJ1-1	CASRAEAPAAFF	TGTGCCAGCAGAGCTGAGGCACCTGCGGCTTTCTTT
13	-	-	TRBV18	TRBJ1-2	CASSPDKNYGYTF	TGTGCCAGCTCACCAGATAAAAACTATGGCTACACCTTC
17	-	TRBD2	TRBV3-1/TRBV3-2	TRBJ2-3	CASSQDRASGGRDTQYF	TGTGCCAGCAGCCAAGACAGGGCTAGCGGGGGAAGAGATACGCAGTATTTT
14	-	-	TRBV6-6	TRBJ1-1	CASSYDRTNTEAFF	TGTGCCAGCAGTTACGACAGAACGAACACTGAAGCTTTCTTT
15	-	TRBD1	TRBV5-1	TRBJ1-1	CASSLDSGGNTEAFF	TGCGCCAGCAGCTTGGATTCAGGGGGGAACACTGAAGCTTTCTTT
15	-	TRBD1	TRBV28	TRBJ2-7	CASSLTGPLTYEQYF	TGTGCCAGCAGCTTGACAGGGCCACTAACCTACGAGCAGTACTTC
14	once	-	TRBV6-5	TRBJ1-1	CASSPQGGWTEAFF	TGTGCCAGCAGTCCGCAGGGAGGTTGGACTGAAGCTTTCTTT
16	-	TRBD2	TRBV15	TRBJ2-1	CATSRDGLAGNNEQFF	TGTGCCACCAGCAGAGATGGACTAGCGGGGAACAATGAGCAGTTCTTC
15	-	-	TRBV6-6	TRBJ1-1	CASSPHMTVNTEAFF	TGTGCCAGCAGTCCCCACATGACGGTGAACACTGAAGCTTTCTTT
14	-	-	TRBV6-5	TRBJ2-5	CASSPRRGGETQYF	TGTGCCAGCAGTCCCCGGCGGGGCGGGGAGACCCAGTACTTC
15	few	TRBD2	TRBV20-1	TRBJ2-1	CSASLTSGGYNEQFF	TGCAGTGCTAGTCTGACTAGCGGGGGCTACAATGAGCAGTTCTTC
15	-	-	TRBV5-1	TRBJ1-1	CASSLKAGENTEAFF	TGCGCCAGCAGCTTGAAGGCAGGAGAGAACACTGAAGCTTTCTTT
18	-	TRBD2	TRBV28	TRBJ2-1	CASSLFKGLAASYNEQFF	TGTGCCAGCAGTTTATTCAAGGGACTAGCGGCCTCCTACAATGAGCAGTTCTTC
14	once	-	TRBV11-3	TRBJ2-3	CASSLDFQGDTQYF	TGTGCCAGCAGCTTAGATTTCCAGGGGGATACGCAGTATTTT
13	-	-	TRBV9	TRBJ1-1	CASSVNTNTEAFF	TGTGCCAGCAGCGTAAATACGAACACTGAAGCTTTCTTT
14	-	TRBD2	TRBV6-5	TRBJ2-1	CASSSGGGYNEQFF	TGTGCCAGCAGTTCCGGCGGGGGTTACAATGAGCAGTTCTTC
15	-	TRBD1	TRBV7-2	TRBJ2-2	CASSSQGAPTGELFF	TGTGCCAGCAGCTCTCAGGGGGCTCCCACCGGGGAGCTGTTTTTT
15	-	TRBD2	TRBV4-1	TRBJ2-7	CASSHGTSGSYEQYF	TGCGCCAGCAGCCACGGGACTAGCGGGAGTTACGAGCAGTACTTC
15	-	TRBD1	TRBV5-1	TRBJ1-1	CASSGQTGTNTEAFF	TGCGCCAGCAGCGGCCAGACAGGGACCAACACTGAAGCTTTCTTT
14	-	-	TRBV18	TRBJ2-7	CASSPMGHSYEQYF	TGTGCCAGCTCACCAATGGGACACTCATACGAGCAGTACTTC
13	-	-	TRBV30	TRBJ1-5	CAWSETGVQPQHF	TGTGCCTGGAGTGAGACAGGAGTACAGCCCCAGCATTTT
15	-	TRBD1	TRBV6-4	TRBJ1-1	CASSDFQGASTEAFF	TGTGCCAGCAGTGACTTCCAGGGGGCGAGCACTGAAGCTTTCTTT
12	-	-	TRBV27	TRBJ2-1	CASSGSGYEQFF	TGTGCCAGCAGTGGGAGCGGCTATGAGCAGTTCTTC
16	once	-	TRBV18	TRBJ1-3	CASSPQQGSSGNTIYF	TGTGCCAGCTCGCCCCAACAGGGCTCCTCTGGAAACACCATATATTTT
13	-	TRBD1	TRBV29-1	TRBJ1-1	CSVKRGPGTEAFF	TGCAGCGTCAAGAGGGGGCCGGGCACTGAAGCTTTCTTT
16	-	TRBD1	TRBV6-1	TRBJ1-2	CASSGTGRFPRYGYTF	TGTGCCAGCAGTGGGACAGGTCGTTTTCCCCGCTATGGCTACACCTTC
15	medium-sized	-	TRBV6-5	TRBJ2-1	CASSYSATNYNEQFF	TGTGCCAGCAGTTACAGTGCGACAAATTACAATGAGCAGTTCTTC
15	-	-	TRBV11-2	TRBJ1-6	CASSLAGVGNSPLHF	TGTGCCAGCAGCTTAGCTGGGGTCGGGAATTCACCCCTCCACTTT
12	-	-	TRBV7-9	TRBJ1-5	CASTLGDRPQHF	TGTGCCAGCACCTTGGGCGATCGGCCCCAGCATTTT
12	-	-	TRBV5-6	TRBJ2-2	CASSFSTGELFF	TGTGCCAGCAGCTTCTCCACCGGGGAGCTGTTTTTT
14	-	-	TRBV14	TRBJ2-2	CASSLLTGTGELFF	TGTGCCAGCAGCCTCCTTACAGGTACCGGGGAGCTGTTTTTT
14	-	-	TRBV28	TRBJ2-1	CASSFVQAYNEQFF	TGTGCCAGCAGTTTCGTCCAGGCCTACAATGAGCAGTTCTTC
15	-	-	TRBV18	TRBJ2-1	CASSPETGAYNEQFF	TGTGCCAGCTCACCAGAGACTGGGGCCTACAATGAGCAGTTCTTC
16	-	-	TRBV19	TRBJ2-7	CASSISSQSISYEQYF	TGTGCCAGTAGTATTTCGTCACAGTCTATCTCCTACGAGCAGTACTTC
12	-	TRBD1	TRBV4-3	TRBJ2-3	CASSHWTGAQYF	TGCGCCAGCAGCCACTGGACAGGGGCGCAGTATTTT
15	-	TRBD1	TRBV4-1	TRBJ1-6	CASSLPDRENSPLHF	TGCGCCAGCAGCCTCCCGGACAGGGAAAATTCACCCCTCCACTTT
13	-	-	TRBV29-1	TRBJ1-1	CSVGRLGNTEAFF	TGCAGCGTTGGAAGGTTGGGGAACACTGAAGCTTTCTTT
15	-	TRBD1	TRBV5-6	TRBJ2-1	CASSLFGTENNEQFF	TGTGCCAGCAGCTTGTTTGGGACAGAAAACAATGAGCAGTTCTTC
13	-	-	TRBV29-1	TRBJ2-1	CSVAGSTLYEQFF	TGCAGCGTCGCGGGCAGTACACTCTATGAGCAGTTCTTC
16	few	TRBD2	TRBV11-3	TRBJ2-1	CASSLPGLAGINEQFF	TGTGCCAGCAGCTTGCCCGGACTAGCGGGAATCAATGAGCAGTTCTTC
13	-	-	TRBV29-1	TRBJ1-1	CSVQGRMNTEAFF	TGCAGCGTTCAGGGGAGGATGAACACTGAAGCTTTCTTT
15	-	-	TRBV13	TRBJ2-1	CASSLGTTSSYEQFF	TGTGCCAGCAGCTTAGGGACGACTAGTTCCTATGAGCAGTTCTTC
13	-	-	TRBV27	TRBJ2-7	CASSSQGWGEQYF	TGTGCCAGCAGTTCCCAGGGATGGGGCGAGCAGTACTTC